A single sample is the source of the 24 T cell receptor beta chains below, sequenced in a study of T cells after yellow fever vaccination. TCRdb fed the 5' RACE reads into MiXCR, producing one record per CDR3 protein. Of about 350,000 distinct CDR3 sequences listed, approximately 10% were seen once; the top ten hold 15% to 20%. The input for sequencing was PBMCs, taken on the day of the first yellow fever vaccination. The receptors come from a man younger than 35 who received the YFV17D yellow fever vaccine.

The chain employs TRBV18 and TRBJ1-2, with D hard to call. This CDR3 has 14 amino acids. Germline loops: CDR1 KGHSH, CDR2 LQKENI. V gave up 4 bases and J gave up 0 bases, with 9 bases separating them. CDR3 nucleotide sequence: TGTGCCAGCTCACGGAAGGGAACTAACTATGGCTACACCTTC. Amino acid sequence: CASSRKGTNYGYTF.

The chain couples TRBV10-3 to TRBJ2-7, with 8 positions matching TRBD2. This CDR3 has 14 amino acids. Germline CDR1 is ENHRY and CDR2 is SYGVKD. The trim removed 2 bases at V and 5 bases at J, leaving 5 bases unmatched. The CDR3 spells CAISEPGTSHEQYF. CDR3 DNA sequence: TGTGCCATCAGTGAGCCTGGGACTAGTCACGAGCAGTACTTC.

The chain combines TRBV5-1 with TRBJ2-5; no clear D. Trimming pared 0 bases from V and 1 base from J, leaving 7 bases between. The CDR3 contains 14 residues. Germline CDR1 is SGHRS and CDR2 is YFSETQ. For the CDR3, the DNA is TGCGCCAGCAGCTTGGCCCAGCGCCAAGAGACCCAGTACTTC. This codes for CASSLAQRQETQYF.

This clonotype was counted ten times or more. The rearrangement joins TRBV5-1 to TRBJ2-7, with TRBD1 identical over 8 bases. Germline V CDR1 and CDR2: SGHRS, YFSETQ. Trimming cost V 4 bases and J 0 bases; bases outside gene matches: 6. The length of the CDR3 is 15 residues. This chain's CDR3 is CASSPRGQDSYEQYF. Written as DNA, the CDR3 is TGCGCCAGCAGCCCGAGGGGACAGGACTCCTACGAGCAGTACTTC.

In this sample, this clonotype turned up a few times. The chain carries TRBV3-1 and TRBJ2-7; the match to TRBD1 covers 7 bases. The length of the CDR3 is 17 residues. Unmatched junction bases numbered 14, after V lost 0 bases and J lost 6 bases. Per germline, CDR1 LGHDT and CDR2 YNNKEL (reference sequence). The CDR3 protein is CASSQEVIMTGRGEQYF. DNA for the CDR3: TGTGCCAGCAGCCAAGAAGTCATAATGACAGGGAGAGGCGAGCAGTACTTC.

This clonotype has just a few counts. CDR3 protein: CASSNGGGGWNTEAFF. CDR3 coding DNA: TGTGCCAGCAGCAACGGGGGAGGGGGGTGGAACACTGAAGCTTTCTTT. The V gene is TRBV21-1, the J gene TRBJ1-1. TRBV21-1 is an annotated pseudogene. CDR3 length: 16 residues.

The chain carries TRBV10-2 and TRBJ1-5; 7 bases are shared with TRBD1. The germline CDR1 and CDR2 sequences are WSHSY and SAAADI. This CDR3 has 15 amino acids. Trimming at V came to 3 bases and at J to 8 bases, leaving 10 bases not matched to a gene. This CDR3 reads CASSDVQGGGEPQHF. The CDR3 DNA follows: TGCGCCAGCAGTGACGTCCAGGGGGGAGGGGAGCCCCAGCATTTT.

The chain is built from TRBV10-1 and TRBJ2-2; D perhaps matches TRBD1 (6 bases). Germline assignment: CDR1 WNHNN and CDR2 SYGVQD (reference sequence). This CDR3 spans 13 amino acids. The V end lost 8 bases, the J end lost 6 bases, and 13 bases lay between the germline ends. CDR3 nucleotide sequence: TGCGCCAGCCGCCAGCAGGGGTCCGGGGAGCTGTTTTTT. This sequence encodes CASRQQGSGELFF.

This clonotype was found a few times. The chain uses TRBV5-1 and TRBJ2-2; D ambiguous. The CDR3 is 14 amino acids. V lost 0 bases, J lost 6 bases, and 9 bases lay in between. CDR1 is SGHRS, CDR2 YFSETQ, per germline. CDR3 DNA: TGCGCCAGCAGCTTGGAGGCGATGCCCGGGGAGCTGTTTTTT. Its protein product is CASSLEAMPGELFF. Complete variable domain (other parts from reference TRBV5-1 and TRBJ2-2): KAGVTQTPRYLIKTRGQQVTLSCSPISGHRSVSWYQQTPGQGLQFLFEYFSETQRNKGNFPGRFSGRQFSNSRSEMNVSTLELGDSALYLCASSLEAMPGELFFGEGSRLTVL.

The chain employs TRBV5-4 and TRBJ2-1, with 8 positions matching TRBD1. Trimming at V came to 8 bases and at J to 6 bases, leaving 10 bases not matched to a gene. CDR3 length: 14 residues. Germline CDR1 and CDR2: SGHNT and YYREEE (reference sequence). The CDR3 reads CASQTGGSVNEQFF. The CDR3 region has the DNA TGTGCCAGTCAAACAGGGGGGTCGGTCAATGAGCAGTTCTTC.

This clonotype turned up a few times. The chain is built from TRBV12-3 or TRBV12-4 and TRBJ1-6; 7 bases align to TRBD1. Germline trimming cut 5 bases from V and 2 bases from J; bases unmatched to any gene: 3. The CDR3 covers 15 residues. The CDR3 DNA follows: TGTGCCAGCAGTATAGACAGGGCCTATAATTCACCCCTCCACTTT. Protein: CASSIDRAYNSPLHF.

The rearrangement links TRBV7-3 to TRBJ2-2; the D gene is possibly TRBD1 (6 bases). Per the germline V gene, CDR1 is SGHTA and CDR2 is FQGTGA. The CDR3 sequence is 14 residues long. V was trimmed by 5 bases and J by 7 bases, leaving 14 bases between them. CDR3 sequence reads: CASSKDQGFGELFF. CDR3 nucleotides: TGTGCCAGCAGCAAGGACCAGGGGTTCGGGGAGCTGTTTTTT.

This clonotype was counted between two and nine times. The gene calls are TRBV10-3 and TRBJ2-5; 7 bases align to TRBD1. Germline trimming cut 9 bases from V and 2 bases from J; bases unmatched to any gene: 6. The CDR3 is 13 residues long. CDR1 and CDR2 (germline): ENHRY, SYGVKD. CDR3 region: CAIRTGTQETQYF. The CDR3 region has the DNA TGTGCCATTCGGACAGGTACTCAAGAGACCCAGTACTTC.

This clonotype occurred a few times. The CDR3 protein is CASSLRTGDIDEQFF. CDR3 coding DNA: TGTGCCAGCAGCTTGAGGACAGGGGATATCGATGAGCAGTTCTTC. The V gene is TRBV5-4, the J gene TRBJ2-1, with 9 bases matching TRBD1. This CDR3 comprises 15 residues. The trim removed 1 base at V and 8 bases at J, leaving 7 bases unmatched. CDR1 and CDR2 from the germline V gene are SGHNT and YYREEE (reference sequence).

A few counts support this clonotype. The V and J genes are TRBV9 and TRBJ2-2; 11 positions match TRBD2. In germline, CDR1 is SGDLS, CDR2 YYNGEE. The CDR3 consists of 18 residues. Trimming cost V 5 bases and J 5 bases; bases outside gene matches: 14. The CDR3 sequence is CASRLGLAVEGRTGELFF. CDR3 bases: TGTGCCAGCAGATTGGGACTAGCGGTCGAAGGGAGAACCGGGGAGCTGTTTTTT.

Ten or more counts support this clonotype. The genes are TRBV7-2 and TRBJ2-5; D is undetermined. The CDR3 extends over 12 amino acids. Germline CDR1 is SGHTA and CDR2 is FQGNSA. The V end was cut by 1 base, the J end by 1 base, with 1 base between. The DNA of the CDR3 is TGTGCCAGCAGCTTAGTCCAAGAGACCCAGTACTTC. It specifies CASSLVQETQYF.

This clonotype was picked up a small number of times. The chain joins TRBV24-1 to TRBJ2-3, with a possible D match to TRBD2 (6 bases). This CDR3 has 16 residues. Germline V lookup: CDR1 KGHDR, CDR2 SFDVKD. Trimming left V 0 bases short and J 0 bases short, with 9 bases between. The CDR3 region is CATSDLRRGSTDTQYF. In nucleotides, the CDR3 is TGTGCCACCAGTGATTTGCGGAGGGGAAGCACAGATACGCAGTATTTT.

At least ten counts were recorded for this clonotype. The chain has TRBV10-3 and TRBJ2-1; TRBD2 matches 7 bases. CDR1 and CDR2 (germline): ENHRY, SYGVKD. CDR3 length: 15 residues. The J segment lost 3 bases and the V segment lost 4 bases, leaving 6 bases of the junction unmatched. CDR3 DNA sequence: TGTGCCATCAGTGTCGGGGGGTCCTACTACAATGAGCAGTTCTTC. As protein: CAISVGGSYYNEQFF.

This clonotype occurred a few times. The J gene is TRBJ2-1, the V gene TRBV6-2 or TRBV6-3; 7 bases match TRBD2. There are 13 residues in the CDR3. Germline V gives CDR1 MNHEY, CDR2 SVGEGT. V lost 5 bases, J lost 10 bases, and 8 bases stayed unmatched. CDR3 DNA: TGTGCCAGCAGTCAAGGGGAGGGCAGGGAGCAGTTCTTC. Its translation: CASSQGEGREQFF.

This clonotype was detected a few times. The chain employs TRBV10-3 and TRBJ1-1; tentatively, D is TRBD1 (5 bases). CDR3 length: 13 residues. Germline V CDR1 and CDR2: ENHRY, SYGVKD. Trimming cost V 0 bases and J 8 bases, with 10 bases left between them. The CDR3 bases are TGTGCCATCAGTGAGTCCGGGACCGGCGAAGCTTTCTTT. Protein: CAISESGTGEAFF.

This clonotype occurred a few times. The chain uses TRBV12-3 or TRBV12-4 and TRBJ2-3; the match to TRBD2 covers 7 bases. With 8 bases clipped from V and 1 base from J, the junction kept 9 bases outside the gene matches. The CDR3 spans 15 residues. CDR3 nucleotide sequence: TGTGCCAGCGGGAGACGGGGGGTCGGCACAGATACGCAGTATTTT. This codes for CASGRRGVGTDTQYF.

The chain combines TRBV7-2 with TRBJ2-5; D not resolved. There are 17 residues in the CDR3. Trimming took 1 base from V and 5 from J, leaving 20 bases between them. Germline loops: CDR1 SGHTA, CDR2 FQGNSA. The DNA of the CDR3 is TGTGCCAGCAGCTTAGTAGGTGGGCCCGTCCTGAGGGAGACCCAGTACTTC. Translated, it gives CASSLVGGPVLRETQYF.

This clonotype has just a few counts. The genes are TRBV12-3 or TRBV12-4 and TRBJ1-3; possibly TRBD1 for D (6 bases). Trimming pared 6 bases from V and 3 bases from J, leaving 12 bases between. CDR3 size: 14 residues. CDR3 sequence (DNA): TGTGCCAGCAGCCCAGGGGTCTTTGGAAACACCATATATTTT. This gives the protein CASSPGVFGNTIYF.

This chain joins TRBV9 and TRBJ1-4, with D possibly being TRBD1 (5 bases). The CDR3 contains 16 residues. CDR1 and CDR2 (germline): SGDLS, YYNGEE. Trimming removed 0 bases from V and 2 bases from J, with 11 bases in between. DNA for the CDR3: TGTGCCAGCAGCGTAGCCCCAGGGCGCACTAATGAAAAACTGTTTTTT. It yields the protein CASSVAPGRTNEKLFF.